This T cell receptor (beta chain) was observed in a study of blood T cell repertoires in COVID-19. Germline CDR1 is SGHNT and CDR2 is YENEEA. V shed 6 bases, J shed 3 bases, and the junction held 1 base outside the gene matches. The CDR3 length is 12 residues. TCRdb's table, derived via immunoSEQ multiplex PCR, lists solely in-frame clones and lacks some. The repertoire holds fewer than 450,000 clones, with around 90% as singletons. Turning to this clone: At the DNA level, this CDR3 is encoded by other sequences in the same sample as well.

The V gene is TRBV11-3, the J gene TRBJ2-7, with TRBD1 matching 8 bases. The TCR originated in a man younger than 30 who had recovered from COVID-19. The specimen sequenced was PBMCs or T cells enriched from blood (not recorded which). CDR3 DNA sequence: TGTGCCAGCAGGGGACAGGACTACGAGCAGTACTTC. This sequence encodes CASRGQDYEQYF.